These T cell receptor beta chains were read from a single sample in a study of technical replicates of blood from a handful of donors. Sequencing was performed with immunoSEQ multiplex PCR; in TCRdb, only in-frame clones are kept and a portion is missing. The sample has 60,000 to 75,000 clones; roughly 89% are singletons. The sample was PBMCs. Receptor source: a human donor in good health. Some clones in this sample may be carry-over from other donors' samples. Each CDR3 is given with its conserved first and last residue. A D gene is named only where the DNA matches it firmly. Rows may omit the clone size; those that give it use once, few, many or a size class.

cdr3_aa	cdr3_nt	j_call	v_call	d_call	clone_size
CASSPPPGDGYTF	TGTGCCAGCTCACCACCCCCGGGAGATGGCTACACCTTC	TRBJ1-2	TRBV18	-	-
CASSLMTGDEQYF	TGTGCCAGCAGCTTGATGACAGGGGACGAGCAGTACTTC	TRBJ2-7	TRBV7-9	TRBD1	-
CASSIGQSNYGYTF	TGTGCCAGTAGTATAGGACAGTCTAACTATGGCTACACCTTC	TRBJ1-2	TRBV19	-	once
CASAQRGNTDTQYF	TGTGCCAGCGCACAGCGGGGAAACACAGATACGCAGTATTTT	TRBJ2-3	TRBV7-3	TRBD2	once
CASRADRGSYEQYF	TGTGCCAGCAGAGCCGACAGGGGTTCCTACGAGCAGTACTTC	TRBJ2-7	TRBV6-6	TRBD1	-
CASSDPRGEGYTF	TGTGCCAGCAGTGACCCCAGGGGCGAAGGCTACACCTTC	TRBJ1-2	TRBV2	-	-
CASSRLRSGNTIYF	TGTGCCAGCAGTCGACTTAGATCTGGAAACACCATATATTTT	TRBJ1-3	TRBV6-5	-	-
CASSPTVPSITITGELFF	TGTGCCAGCAGCCCAACAGTACCATCGATAACCATAACCGGGGAGCTGTTTTTT	TRBJ2-2	TRBV13	-	-
CASSVGAETQYF	TGTGCCAGCAGCGTAGGGGCAGAGACCCAGTACTTC	TRBJ2-5	TRBV9	-	-
CASSLDRGDEQFF	TGTGCCAGCAGCTTAGATCGCGGCGATGAGCAGTTCTTC	TRBJ2-1	TRBV7-2	-	-
CASKGLVNTGELFF	TGTGCCAGTAAGGGACTAGTAAACACCGGGGAGCTGTTTTTT	TRBJ2-2	TRBV2	TRBD2	once
CASGQGVNQPQHF	TGTGCCAGCGGACAGGGCGTCAATCAGCCCCAGCATTTT	TRBJ1-5	TRBV10-3	TRBD1	-
CAWSVGRTSGETQYF	TGTGCCTGGAGTGTCGGTCGGACTAGCGGGGAGACCCAGTACTTC	TRBJ2-5	TRBV30	TRBD2	few
CASSLTLGEETQYF	TGCGCCAGCAGCCTCACACTAGGAGAAGAGACCCAGTACTTC	TRBJ2-5	TRBV5-1	-	-
CASSKPGQGVTEAFF	TGTGCCAGTAGTAAACCGGGACAGGGTGTTACTGAAGCTTTCTTT	TRBJ1-1	TRBV19	TRBD1	-
CASSLRGTGDYNEQFF	TGTGCCAGCAGCTTACGCGGGACAGGGGATTACAATGAGCAGTTCTTC	TRBJ2-1	TRBV7-3	TRBD1	-
CASSRELASGANVLTF	TGTGCCAGCAGCCGCGAACTAGCTTCTGGGGCCAACGTCCTGACTTTC	TRBJ2-6	TRBV4-2	-	-
CATSRGTGRYEQYF	TGTGCCACCAGCAGAGGGACAGGGAGGTACGAGCAGTACTTC	TRBJ2-7	TRBV15	TRBD1	once
CASSWGDRGPNSPLHF	TGCGCCAGCAGCTGGGGCGACAGGGGTCCGAATTCACCCCTCCACTTT	TRBJ1-6	TRBV5-1	TRBD1	-
CASSIEWAGINQPQHF	TGTGCCAGTAGTATAGAGTGGGCAGGGATAAATCAGCCCCAGCATTTT	TRBJ1-5	TRBV19	-	once
CSVEFRDSYEQYF	TGCAGCGTTGAATTCCGGGACTCCTACGAGCAGTACTTC	TRBJ2-7	TRBV29-1	-	-
CPTKGVHGYEQYF	TGTCCTACAAAGGGGGTCCACGGCTACGAGCAGTACTTC	TRBJ2-7	TRBV13	-	-
CASSPEVQGLGEAFF	TGTGCCAGCTCACCCGAGGTCCAGGGGTTGGGTGAAGCTTTCTTT	TRBJ1-1	TRBV18	-	-
CASSQSNAQGKFKMNTEAFF	TGCGCCAGCAGTCAATCTAACGCCCAGGGGAAGTTTAAGATGAACACTGAAGCTTTCTTT	TRBJ1-1	TRBV23-1	-	-
CASSLKGAGNTIYF	TGTGCCAGCAGCTTGAAGGGGGCTGGAAACACCATATATTTT	TRBJ1-3	TRBV5-4	-	-
CSASLGYRATF	TGCAGTGCAAGCCTCGGCTACAGGGCAACCTTC	TRBJ1-2	TRBV20-1	-	-
CASSYLGLGADTEAFF	TGTGCCAGCAGTTACTTGGGGTTGGGGGCGGACACTGAAGCTTTCTTT	TRBJ1-1	TRBV6-5	-	-
CAIQKGQGLHEQYF	TGTGCCATCCAAAAAGGACAGGGATTGCACGAGCAGTACTTC	TRBJ2-7	TRBV10-3	TRBD1	-
CAWQTGNYGYTF	TGTGCCTGGCAGACAGGAAACTATGGCTACACCTTC	TRBJ1-2	TRBV30	-	-
CASSSQDENTQYF	TGTGCCAGCAGTTCCCAGGATGAAAATACGCAGTATTTT	TRBJ2-3	TRBV4-2	-	-
CASSVAGGYYEQYF	TGTGCCAGCAGCGTAGCGGGGGGTTACTACGAGCAGTACTTC	TRBJ2-7	TRBV9	TRBD2	-
CASSRQGPEAFF	TGCGCCAGCAGTAGACAGGGGCCCGAAGCTTTCTTT	TRBJ1-1	TRBV10-2	TRBD1	once
CASTGGGYTDTQYF	TGTGCCTCAACCGGGGGGGGCTATACAGATACGCAGTATTTT	TRBJ2-3	TRBV28	TRBD2	once
CASSISGGSTGETQYF	TGTGCCAGTAGTATCTCGGGCGGGAGTACGGGGGAGACCCAGTACTTC	TRBJ2-5	TRBV19	TRBD2	-
CASSLEGLGNQPQHF	TGTGCCAGCAGCTTAGAGGGGCTCGGGAATCAGCCCCAGCATTTT	TRBJ1-5	TRBV7-8	-	-
CASSFSGGRETQYF	TGTGCCAGCAGTTTTAGCGGGGGCCGGGAGACCCAGTACTTC	TRBJ2-5	TRBV7-8	TRBD2	-
CASSLEAGVRSPLHF	TGTGCCAGCAGCTTGGAGGCAGGGGTCCGTTCACCCCTCCACTTT	TRBJ1-6	TRBV5-4	-	-
CASSWGVVTENSPLHF	TGTGCCAGCAGCTGGGGGGTCGTGACGGAGAATTCACCCCTCCACTTT	TRBJ1-6	TRBV5-6	-	few
CASSDSQGMREQYF	TGTGCCAGCAGTGACTCCCAGGGTATGAGGGAGCAGTACTTC	TRBJ2-7	TRBV6-4	-	once
CASSLNPGGELHF	TGCGCCAGCAGCTTGAACCCCGGGGGGGAACTCCACTTT	TRBJ1-6	TRBV5-1	-	-
CATSREDRPYEQYF	TGTGCCACCAGCAGAGAGGACAGGCCCTACGAGCAGTACTTC	TRBJ2-7	TRBV15	TRBD1	-
CASSQVGDRLNTEAFF	TGCGCCAGCAGCCAAGTAGGGGACAGGCTGAACACTGAAGCTTTCTTT	TRBJ1-1	TRBV4-3	TRBD1	-
CASSQQGARTEAFF	TGCGCCAGCAGCCAACAGGGCGCCCGCACTGAAGCTTTCTTT	TRBJ1-1	TRBV4-1	-	once
CASSGGLAGNTGELFF	TGTGCCAGCAGCGGAGGACTAGCGGGGAACACCGGGGAGCTGTTTTTT	TRBJ2-2	TRBV7-8	TRBD2	-
CASSPLGQTRSGNTIYF	TGTGCCAGCAGTCCCCTAGGACAGACACGCTCTGGAAACACCATATATTTT	TRBJ1-3	TRBV5-6	-	-
CASSLAFRADYGYTF	TGTGCCAGCAGCTTGGCCTTCAGGGCTGACTATGGCTACACCTTC	TRBJ1-2	TRBV5-5	-	-